This T cell receptor beta chain was found in a study of T cells expressing NK-cell markers. Overall study: The authors derived TCR beta repertoires from sorted CD3+CD56+NKG2C+, CD3+CD56+NKG2C- and CD3+CD56-NKG2C+ T cells. Notes on the study in general: Of CD8+ T cells, about 1.0-8% belonged to dominant NKG2C+ clonotypes in 5 or 6 donors.

CDR1 is SGHVS, CDR2 FQNEAQ, per germline. The CDR3 has 18 amino acids. As regards this clonotype: No antigen is known for it.

For TCR beta, cDNA was produced by 5'RACE template switching with UMIs. Using the 5' RACE reads, TCRdb records one entry per CDR3 protein without DNA. The sample's table shows about 180,000 distinct CDR3 sequences. This receptor was obtained from a man aged 18-75 years in good health. The J gene is TRBJ1-5, the V gene TRBV7-8; the TRBD1 assignment by TCRdb is unverifiable without DNA. Sequencing input: blood T cells: a sorted CD56 or NKG2C T cell subset, CD4+ or CD8+ T cells, or bulk PBMC T cells (not recorded which). The chain's CDR3 is CASSSYPTGGGSNQPQHF.